This TCR beta chain was obtained from a study of glioma-infiltrating T cells (dated by TCRdb to the mid-2010s). With regard to the full study: Sequencing of TCR alpha- and beta-chain repertoires was performed on glioma tissue, on non-neoplastic brain tissue, and on matched peripheral blood mononuclear cells. Each tissue-infiltrating repertoire was compared with the same patient's peripheral blood repertoire to measure divergence between tissue and blood T-cell populations. Three low-grade glioma patients, several primary glioblastoma patients, and three non-glioma patients who contributed non-neoplastic brain tissue made up the paired cohort. General findings and caveats noted by the study authors: VJ-independent divergence between tissue and blood was below expectation in non-neoplastic patients but above expectation in all gliomas, especially low-grade gliomas. Very few CDR3 sequences were found to be shared between tissue and blood, and this scarcity was attributed to high CDR3 diversity and limited sampling. Group comparisons were based on small numbers of patients: three non-neoplastic, three low-grade glioma and eight glioblastoma patients.

CDR1 DFQATT and CDR2 SNEGSKA were looked up in the germline V gene (reference sequence). Reading from cysteine to phenylalanine, the CDR3 counts 14 amino acids. Here the CDR3 DNA is all that survives: 42 bases in frame from base 1. The V and J ends are trimmed by 3 bases and 12 bases, leaving 21 bases between them. TCR alpha and beta CDR3 regions were amplified with the iRepertoire nested amplicon-rescue multiplex PCR (arm-PCR) platform from RNA. The input for one-step reverse transcription and amplification was 100-400 ng of tissue mRNA or PBMC total RNA. After bead purification, a secondary multiplex PCR added Illumina adapters, and libraries were gel-purified between 200 and 400 bp. Demultiplexing relied on internal 6-nucleotide barcodes carried by the libraries. Libraries were sequenced on an Illumina MiSeq with 2x220 or 2x250 nucleotide paired-end reads. As for the original processing: Paired reads were merged using FLASH 1.2.11 and aligned with BWA-MEM to the GRCh37 human genome, and TRA and TRB reads were then extracted. For V and J assignment, an IMGT-derived reference of cassette sequences and CDR3 motifs that included pseudogenes was used. Reads were translated in three frames, and productive CDR3s were defined as those with a C...FGXG motif and no stop codons. Clonotypes were defined as unique combinations of V-J cassette pair and CDR3 amino acid sequence. Reads were filtered by Hamming distance, with the threshold set by the sequence error rate of each sample in mapped regions. TCRdb took the public reads, trimmed them with fastp at Q25, ran MiXCR for clone calling and kept in-frame beta chains. Rows with a matching CDR3 protein are joined into one entry that keeps the most common DNA and genes. The V and J calls and clone size are TCRdb's, not the authors'. The sample yields 100,000 to 150,000 distinct CDR3 sequences; 23% were counted once. Around 15% of the sample lies in the top ten.

About this clonotype: Its antigen target is currently unknown. No much larger clone exists at a distance of one base, and base qualities are not known.

The sample comprised glioma tissue, nonneoplastic brain tissue, or PBMCs (not recorded which). The clonotype was recovered from a human donor with low-grade glioma or glioblastoma, undergoing nonglioma brain surgery, or in good health (not recorded which). This receptor chain uses TRBV20-1 and TRBJ1-3; the D gene is unclear. The CDR3 corresponds to CSARGSGKGYSIYF. Here is the DNA: TGCAGTGCTAGGGGGTCGGGAAAGGGTTACAGCATATATTTT.